This TCR beta chain originates from a study of T-cell reconstitution after alpha-beta-depleted transplantation in children. Study observations and caveats: The origin of alpha-beta T cells about two months after transplant was reportedly several hundred expanded graft clones. There were some patients whose high TCRbeta diversity at day 60 came from surviving recipient T cells and thymic progenitors. T-cell numbers and diversity one year post-transplant derived largely from freshly generated T cells.

Trimming took off 6 bases at V and 4 bases at J, with 11 bases between the two ends. The CDR3 has 13 amino acids. Unique molecular identifiers tagged the TCRbeta library. From the PCR reads, TCRdb called clonotypes with MiXCR, one entry per CDR3 protein. Of fewer than 150,000 distinct CDR3 sequences in the sample, about 9.9% are singletons; the top ten hold approximately 25%. In the case of this clonotype: Its antigen remains unknown.

This chain links TRBV12-3 or TRBV12-4 with TRBJ2-3; the D gene is possibly TRBD2 (5 bases). The clonotype was recovered from a girl under two years old who had a stem cell transplant for combined immunodeficiency, so the T cells may come from the graft donor. The material was PBMCs, mostly from graft donor cells, obtained 180 days after TCRalphabeta/CD19-depleted stem cell transplant. The CDR3 DNA sequence: TGTGCCAGCAGACGGAGGCTCGCAGATACGCAGTATTTT. This translates into CASRRRLADTQYF.